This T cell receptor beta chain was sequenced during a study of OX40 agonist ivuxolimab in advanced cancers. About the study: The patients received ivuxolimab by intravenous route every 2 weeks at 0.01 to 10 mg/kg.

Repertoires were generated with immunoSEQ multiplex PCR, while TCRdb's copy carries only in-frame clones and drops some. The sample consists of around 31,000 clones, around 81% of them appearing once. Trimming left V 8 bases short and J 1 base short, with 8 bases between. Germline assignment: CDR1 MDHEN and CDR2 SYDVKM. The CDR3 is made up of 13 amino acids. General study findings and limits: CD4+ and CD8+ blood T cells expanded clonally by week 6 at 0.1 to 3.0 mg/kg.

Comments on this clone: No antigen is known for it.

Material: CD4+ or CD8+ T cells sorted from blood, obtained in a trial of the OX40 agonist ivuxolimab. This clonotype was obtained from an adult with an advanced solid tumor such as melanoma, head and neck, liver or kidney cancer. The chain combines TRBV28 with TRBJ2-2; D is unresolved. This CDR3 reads CASHGQNTGELFF. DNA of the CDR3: TGTGCCAGCCACGGTCAGAACACCGGGGAGCTGTTTTTT.